These 6 T cell receptor beta chains share one sample of origin, sequenced in a study of blood T cell repertoires in COVID-19. Generated by immunoSEQ multiplex PCR, the TCRdb table keeps only in-frame clones and is missing some. The table includes around 300,000 clones, 83% detected once. Sequenced material: peripheral blood. Receptor source: a woman between 45 and 60 years old who had recovered from COVID-19.

In its sample, this clone ranks as large. The chain is built from TRBV4-2 and TRBJ1-2; D is unresolved. This CDR3 region has 12 residues. CDR1 and CDR2 (germline): LGHNA, YNFKEQ. With 0 bases removed from V and 7 bases from J, the gap between germline ends came to 6 bases. CDR3 coding DNA: TGTGCCAGCAGCCAAGATAGCCCTGGCTACACCTTC. It yields the protein CASSQDSPGYTF.

The rearrangement joins TRBV18 to TRBJ1-5, with D possibly matching TRBD1 (6 bases). The V end was cut by 6 bases, the J end by 2 bases, with 23 bases between. CDR1 KGHSH and CDR2 LQKENI come from the germline V gene. This CDR3 spans 18 amino acids. CDR3 nucleotides: TGTGCCAGCTCCCAATACTCTTTACAGGGACCGGGCAATCAGCCCCAGCATTTT. It specifies CASSQYSLQGPGNQPQHF.

The chain carries TRBV5-1 and TRBJ2-1; a weak D match, TRBD2 (5 bases). V gave up 0 bases and J gave up 5 bases, with 9 bases separating them. The CDR3 runs 14 residues. Germline CDR1 reads SGHRS; CDR2 reads YFSETQ. The CDR3 here is CASSLGGLNNEQFF. Written as DNA, the CDR3 is TGCGCCAGCAGCTTGGGCGGACTGAACAATGAGCAGTTCTTC.

CDR3 DNA sequence: TGTGCCAGCAGTTACTCATATGAGGGAGGAGATACGCAGTATTTT. Its translation is CASSYSYEGGDTQYF. The chain couples TRBV6-5 to TRBJ2-3; weak D call: TRBD2 (6 bases). Germline values: CDR1 MNHEY, CDR2 SVGAGI. The V gene lost 0 bases and the J gene lost 5 bases, with 12 bases spanning the gap. This CDR3 is built from 15 residues.

This chain connects TRBV6-1 to TRBJ1-5, with a weak D call TRBD1 (5 bases). Per the germline V gene, CDR1 is MNHNS and CDR2 is SASEGT. The CDR3 runs to 17 residues. V lost 6 bases and J 0 bases, leaving 18 bases between the germline ends. The CDR3 coding sequence is TGTGCCAGCAGAGAAACTGTGGGGGGTCTTAGCAATCAGCCCCAGCATTTT. This sequence encodes CASRETVGGLSNQPQHF.

This chain joins TRBV7-2 and TRBJ1-2; 7 nucleotides match TRBD1. V gave up 4 bases and J gave up 6 bases; unmatched junction bases: 8. The CDR3 spans 14 residues. Germline lookup yields CDR1 SGHTA and CDR2 FQGNSA. CDR3 loop: CASSSNSQGDGYTF. CDR3 nucleotide sequence: TGTGCCAGCAGCTCGAATTCCCAGGGGGATGGCTACACCTTC.